The 4 T cell receptor beta chains listed next were all sequenced from one sample in a study of STAT5B mutations in CD4+ large granular lymphocyte leukemia. Sequencing used immunoSEQ multiplex PCR; TCRdb keeps in-frame clones, though not all of them. The data hold about 29,000 clones, with around 72% observed a single time. The sample was CD4+ T cells from blood buffy coats. The origin of the receptors is a human donor in good health.

The chain joins TRBV2 to TRBJ1-3; D gene uncertain. V dropped 5 bases and J dropped 7 bases, with 15 bases sitting between them. Per germline, CDR1 SNHLY and CDR2 FYNNEI. This CDR3 has 14 residues. CDR3 bases: TGTGCCAGCAGTCAAGAAGCGAACGGGAACACCATATATTTT. Its protein product is CASSQEANGNTIYF.

This clone was counted a few times. The chain carries TRBV2 and TRBJ1-1; unclear D gene. CDR3 length: 15 residues. V lost 4 bases, J lost 1 base, and 13 bases lay in between. Germline values: CDR1 SNHLY, CDR2 FYNNEI. CDR3 nucleotide sequence: TGTGCCAGCAGTGCCCCTCAGACATCGAACACTGAAGCTTTCTTT. Translating gives CASSAPQTSNTEAFF.

The gene calls are TRBV2 and TRBJ1-2; no reliable D call. The V end lost 1 base, the J end lost 4 bases, and 10 bases lay between the germline ends. This CDR3 has 14 residues. Germline loops: CDR1 SNHLY, CDR2 FYNNEI. CDR3 residues: CASSEGSEIYGYTF. CDR3 nucleotide sequence: TGTGCCAGCAGTGAAGGGTCTGAGATCTATGGCTACACCTTC. The full variable domain, in which reference TRBV2 and TRBJ1-2 provide the parts outside the CDR3, is EPEVTQTPSHQVTQMGQEVILRCVPISNHLYFYWYRQILGQKVEFLVSFYNNEISEKSEIFDDQFSVERPDGSNFTLKIRSTKLEDSAMYFCASSEGSEIYGYTFGSGTRLTVV.

The V and J genes are TRBV6-6 and TRBJ2-1, with D unclear. This CDR3 is 13 amino acids long. Trimming cost V 0 bases and J 5 bases, with 5 bases left between them. CDR1 is MNHNY and CDR2 is SVGAGI in the germline V gene (reference sequence). CDR3 in amino acids: CASSYSDNNEQFF. CDR3 DNA sequence: TGTGCCAGCAGTTACTCGGATAACAATGAGCAGTTCTTC.